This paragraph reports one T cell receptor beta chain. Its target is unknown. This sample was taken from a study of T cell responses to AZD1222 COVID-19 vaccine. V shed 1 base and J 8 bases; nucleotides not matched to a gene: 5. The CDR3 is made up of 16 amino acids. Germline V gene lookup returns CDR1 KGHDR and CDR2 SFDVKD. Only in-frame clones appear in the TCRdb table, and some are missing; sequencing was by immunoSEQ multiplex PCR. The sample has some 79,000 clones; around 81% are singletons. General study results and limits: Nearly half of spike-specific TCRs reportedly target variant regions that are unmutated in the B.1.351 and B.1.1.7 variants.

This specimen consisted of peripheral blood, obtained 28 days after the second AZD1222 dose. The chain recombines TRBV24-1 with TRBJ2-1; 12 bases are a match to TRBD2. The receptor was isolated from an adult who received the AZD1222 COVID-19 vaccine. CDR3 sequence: CATSDFGLAGGDEQFF. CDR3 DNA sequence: TGTGCCACCAGTGATTTTGGGCTAGCGGGGGGGGATGAGCAGTTCTTC.